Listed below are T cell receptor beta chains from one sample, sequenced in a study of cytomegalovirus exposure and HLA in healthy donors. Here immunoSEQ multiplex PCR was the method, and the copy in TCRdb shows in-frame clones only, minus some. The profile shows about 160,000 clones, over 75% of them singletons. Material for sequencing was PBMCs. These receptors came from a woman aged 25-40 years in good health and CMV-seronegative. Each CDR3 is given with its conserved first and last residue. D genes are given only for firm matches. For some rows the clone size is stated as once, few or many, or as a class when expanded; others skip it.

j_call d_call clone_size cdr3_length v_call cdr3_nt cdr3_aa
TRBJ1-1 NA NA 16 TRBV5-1 TGCGCCAGCAGCTTGGCCGGCGGAGGGCAAGGCACTGAAGCTTTCTTT CASSLAGGGQGTEAFF
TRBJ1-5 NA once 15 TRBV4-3 TGCGCCAGCAGCCAAGATTCAGGATACGATCAGCCCCAGCATTTT CASSQDSGYDQPQHF
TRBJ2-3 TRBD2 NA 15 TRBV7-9 TGTGCCAGCAGGGGACTAGCGGGAAGCACAGATACGCAGTATTTT CASRGLAGSTDTQYF
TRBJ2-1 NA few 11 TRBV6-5 TGTGCCAGCAGCCAGGGGAATGAGCAGTTCTTC CASSQGNEQFF
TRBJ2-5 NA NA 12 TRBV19 TGTGCCAGTAGTATCCTCCGGGGGACCCAGTACTTC CASSILRGTQYF
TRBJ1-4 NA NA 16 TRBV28 TGTGCCAGCAGTTTAGCAGGGGATGCAACTAATGAAAAACTGTTTTTT CASSLAGDATNEKLFF
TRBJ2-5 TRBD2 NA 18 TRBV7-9 TGTGCCAGCAGCTTAGGAATAGGGACTAGCGGGATCGCAGAGACCCAGTACTTC CASSLGIGTSGIAETQYF
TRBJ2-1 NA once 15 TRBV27 TGTGCCAGCAGCTTACCAGGGCTAGGTTACAATGAGCAGTTCTTC CASSLPGLGYNEQFF
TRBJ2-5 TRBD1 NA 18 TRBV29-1 TGCAGCGTTGAAGGGCTACAATTGGGATACAGGGGACAAGAGACCCAGTACTTC CSVEGLQLGYRGQETQYF
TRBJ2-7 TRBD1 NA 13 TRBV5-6 TGTGCCAGCAGCTTCACAGGGGTATGGGAGCAGTACTTC CASSFTGVWEQYF
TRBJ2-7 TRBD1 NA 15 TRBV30 TGTGCCTGGAGCGAGAGGGACAGGGGCCCCTACGAGCAGTACTTC CAWSERDRGPYEQYF
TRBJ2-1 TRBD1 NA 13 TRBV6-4 TGTGCCAGCAGTGTTTTACAGGGGAATGAGCAGTTCTTC CASSVLQGNEQFF
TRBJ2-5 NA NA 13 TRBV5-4 TGTGCCAGCAGCCCCCGGACTGGGGAGACCCAGTACTTC CASSPRTGETQYF
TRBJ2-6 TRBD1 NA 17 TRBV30 TGTGCCTGGAGGCGGGACAGGGGTAGTCCTGGGGCCAACGTCCTGACTTTC CAWRRDRGSPGANVLTF
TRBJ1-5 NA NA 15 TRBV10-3 TGTGCCATCAGTGAGTCGGGGCAGTGGGGTCAGCCCCAGCATTTT CAISESGQWGQPQHF
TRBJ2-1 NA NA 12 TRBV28 TGTGCCAGCAGTTTTACAGGGATTGAGCAGTTCTTC CASSFTGIEQFF
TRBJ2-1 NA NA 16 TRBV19 TGTGCCAGTAGTATTAACAACAGCCCCAACTACAATGAGCAGTTCTTC CASSINNSPNYNEQFF
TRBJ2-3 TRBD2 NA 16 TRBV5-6 TGTGCCAGCAGCTCAAGACTAGCGGGACACACAGATACGCAGTATTTT CASSSRLAGHTDTQYF
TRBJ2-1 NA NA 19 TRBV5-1 TGCGCCAGCAGCCACCTATCCATAGAGCTTTCGGGGGAATACAATGAGCAGTTCTTC CASSHLSIELSGEYNEQFF
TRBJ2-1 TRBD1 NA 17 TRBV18 TGTGCCAGCTCACCCTTATCCGGACAGGGACCCTACAATGAGCAGTTCTTC CASSPLSGQGPYNEQFF
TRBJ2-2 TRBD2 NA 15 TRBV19 TGTGCCAGTAGAATGGGGACTAGGGGTCCCGGGGAGCTGTTTTTT CASRMGTRGPGELFF
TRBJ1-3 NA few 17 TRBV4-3 TGCGCCAGCAGCCGGAATATACAGGGAGATTCTGGAAACACCATATATTTT CASSRNIQGDSGNTIYF
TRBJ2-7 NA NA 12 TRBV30 TGTGCCTGGAGTCGGGGTCGCTACGAGCAGTACTTC CAWSRGRYEQYF
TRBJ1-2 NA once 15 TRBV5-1 TGCGCCAGCAGCCTCCCGGGGGGGGAAGTGTATGGCTACCCCTTC CASSLPGGEVYGYPF
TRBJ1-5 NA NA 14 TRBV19 TGTGCCAGTAGCCCCAAACAGGGAAATCAGCCCCAGCATTTT CASSPKQGNQPQHF
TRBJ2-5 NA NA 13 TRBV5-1 TGCGCCAGCAGCGGGTCAGGGAAAGAGACCCAGTACTTC CASSGSGKETQYF
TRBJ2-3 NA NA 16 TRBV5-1 TGCGCCAGCAGCTTGGATCCGGGAACCAGCACAGATACGCAGTATTTT CASSLDPGTSTDTQYF
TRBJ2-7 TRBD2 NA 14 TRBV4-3 TGCGCCAGCAGCGGGGGACTAGATTTCTACGAGCAGTACTTC CASSGGLDFYEQYF
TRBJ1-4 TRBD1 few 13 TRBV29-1 TGCAGCGTCTGGACAGGGGGCTTTGAAAAACTGTTTTTT CSVWTGGFEKLFF
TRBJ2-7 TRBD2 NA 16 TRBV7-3 TGTGCCAGCAGCTCCCATGGGAGGGGCGTAGGAGGCGAGCAGTACTTC CASSSHGRGVGGEQYF
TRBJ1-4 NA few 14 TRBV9 TGTGCCAGCAGCGTAGTGGAGAGTTGGGAAAAACTGTTTTTT CASSVVESWEKLFF
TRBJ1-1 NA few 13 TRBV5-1 TGCGCCAGCAGCGGAGGGGATTTCACTGAAGCTTTCTTT CASSGGDFTEAFF
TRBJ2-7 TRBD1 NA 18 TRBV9 TGTGCCAGCAGCGTAGCCCCCGGGGACAGGGGGCAACCCTACGAGCAGTACTTC CASSVAPGDRGQPYEQYF
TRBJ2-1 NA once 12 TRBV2 TGTGCCAGCAGTGACCTAGCCGATGAGCAGTTCTTC CASSDLADEQFF
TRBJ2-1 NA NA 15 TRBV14 TGTGCCAGCAGCCAAGGACAGAGCCCTTACAATGAGCAGTTCTTC CASSQGQSPYNEQFF
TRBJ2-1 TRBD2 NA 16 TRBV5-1 TGCGCCAGCAGCTCAACTACGGGACTAGGCTACAATGAGCAGTTCTTC CASSSTTGLGYNEQFF
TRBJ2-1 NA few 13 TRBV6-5 TGTGCCAGCAGTTCGGGACTTTACAATGAGCAGTTCTTC CASSSGLYNEQFF
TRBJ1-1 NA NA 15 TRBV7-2 TGTGCCAGCAGCTGGCGACAGGCCATGAGCACTGAAGCTTTCTTT CASSWRQAMSTEAFF
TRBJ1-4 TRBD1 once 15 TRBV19 TGTGCCAGTAGTACTTACAGGGGGCTTAATGAAAAACTGTTTTTT CASSTYRGLNEKLFF
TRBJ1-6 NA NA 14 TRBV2 TGTGCCAGCAGTGAACAGGGGCGCCTTTCACCCCTCCACTTT CASSEQGRLSPLHF
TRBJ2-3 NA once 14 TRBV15 TGTGCCACCAGCAGAGGCAGGGTCACAGATACGCAGTATTTT CATSRGRVTDTQYF
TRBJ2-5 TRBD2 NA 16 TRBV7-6 TGTGCCAGCAGCCACTGGACTAGCGGGGGGGTGGAGACCCAGTACTTC CASSHWTSGGVETQYF
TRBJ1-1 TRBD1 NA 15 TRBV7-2 TGTGCCAGCAGCACTTTCACAGGGGCATACACTGAAGCTTTCTTT CASSTFTGAYTEAFF